This TCR beta chain was observed in a study of blood T cells in healthy people across ages. Peripheral blood was drawn, roughly 10 milliliters per donor. Together with a sample-barcoded 5' primer, a J-beta primer mix was included in a second PCR lasting about 7 to 11 cycles. From the 5' RACE reads, TCRdb called clonotypes with MiXCR, one entry per CDR3 protein. The sample has roughly 570,000 distinct CDR3 sequences; 25% to 30% are singletons. General study points: It was found that TCR beta diversity correlated strongly with the percentage of naive T cells. The lack of PBMC sorting stopped any conclusive naive versus antigen-experienced comparison.

CDR1 is LGHNA and CDR2 is YSLEER in the germline V gene. The V end lost 6 bases, the J end lost 6 bases, and 16 bases lay between the germline ends. The CDR3 covers 14 residues. At least ten counts were recorded for this clonotype. The antigen remains unidentified. This chain links TRBV4-3 with TRBJ2-3; possibly TRBD2 for D (6 bases). The sequence derives from a woman between 65 and 79 years old in good health. What was sequenced was blood. CDR3 sequence: CASRRDRLYDTQYF. CDR3 sequence (DNA): TGCGCCAGCAGGCGGGACCGGCTGTATGATACGCAGTATTTT.